This is a list of T cell receptor beta chains from one sample in a study of CD8 T cells in ankylosing spondylitis. TCRdb reanalysed the 5' RACE reads using MiXCR and keeps one entry per CDR3 protein. The sample lists a few hundred thousand distinct CDR3 sequences, more than 5.5% seen once, with approximately 15% in the top ten. Sequenced input: blood, either unsorted or a sorted T cell fraction (not recorded which). The origin of the receptors is a male donor with ankylosing spondylitis. Both conserved end residues are part of each CDR3. A D gene is named only where the DNA matches it firmly. Expanded clones are given a class, and other clones once, few, many or no size at all.

v_gene	d_gene	j_gene	abundance	CDR3nt	CDR3aa
TRBV5-1	TRBD2	TRBJ2-3	many	TGCGCCAGCAGCTTGAATTGGCGGGGGGTCTCCACAGATACGCAGTATTTT	CASSLNWRGVSTDTQYF
TRBV20-1	-	TRBJ2-7	many	TGCAGTGCTAGAGGAGGCAGTACCTACGAGCAGTACTTC	CSARGGSTYEQYF
TRBV7-8	-	TRBJ2-1	many	TGTGCCAGCAGCTTAGCGCGCCTCGGGGGCTCCTACAATGAGCAGTTCTTC	CASSLARLGGSYNEQFF
TRBV9	-	TRBJ2-1	many	TGTGCCAGCAGCGTAGGTTCTAGCACACTACGAAGTGAGCAGTTCTTC	CASSVGSSTLRSEQFF
TRBV27	TRBD1	TRBJ2-7	many	TGTGCCAGCGGGACAGGGAGGTCCTACGAGCAGTACTTC	CASGTGRSYEQYF
TRBV29-1	-	TRBJ2-7	many	TGCAGCGTTGAAGACGTGGGGCAGGAGTCCTACGAGCAGTACTTC	CSVEDVGQESYEQYF
TRBV7-9	TRBD1	TRBJ2-7	-	TGTGCCAGCAGCCACGACAGGGGTACCTACGAGCAGTACTTC	CASSHDRGTYEQYF
TRBV9	-	TRBJ2-5	once	TGTGCCAGCAGCGTAGGCGGCAGCGGACGGGAGACCCAGTACTTC	CASSVGGSGRETQYF
TRBV3-1	TRBD2	TRBJ2-1	-	TGTGCCAGCAGCCAAGATCCACTAGCGGGAGACTACAATGAGCAGTTCTTC	CASSQDPLAGDYNEQFF
TRBV7-9	TRBD1	TRBJ1-4	-	TGTGCCAGCAGCCCGACAGGACAGGGGGTCAATGAAAAACTGTTTTTT	CASSPTGQGVNEKLFF
TRBV7-9	-	TRBJ2-7	-	TGTGCCAGCAGCTTAGAGTATTCAGGGGCCCCCTACGAGCAGTACTTC	CASSLEYSGAPYEQYF
TRBV29-1	-	TRBJ2-7	-	TGCAGCGCAACCCAGGGGGGGGAGCAGTACTTC	CSATQGGEQYF
TRBV24-1	-	TRBJ2-1	many	TGTGCCACCAGTGATTTGGGCCCGGACAAAAGCAATGAGCAGTTCTTC	CATSDLGPDKSNEQFF
TRBV9	-	TRBJ2-1	many	TGTGCCAGCAGCGTAGGGGGGGGGCCACCTTCCTACAATGAGCAGTTCTTC	CASSVGGGPPSYNEQFF
TRBV9	-	TRBJ1-2	many	TGTGCCAGCAGCGTAGAGGGGGGGGCTTTCTATGGCTACACCTTC	CASSVEGGAFYGYTF
TRBV6-2/TRBV6-3	TRBD1	TRBJ2-7	few	TGTGCCAGCACCCCGGAGAGACAGGGGGTTTACGAGCAGTACTTC	CASTPERQGVYEQYF
TRBV27	TRBD1	TRBJ2-7	many	TGTGCCAGCAGTTTACAGGGGGCAGGCGAGCAGTACTTC	CASSLQGAGEQYF
TRBV6-2/TRBV6-3	-	TRBJ1-5	many	TGTGCCAGCAGTCAACAAGGGCTCAATCAGCCCCAGCATTTT	CASSQQGLNQPQHF
TRBV5-1	-	TRBJ2-7	many	TGCGCCAGCAGCCCGGACGGGGGAACGTTTTACGAGCAGTACTTC	CASSPDGGTFYEQYF
TRBV6-5	-	TRBJ2-2	many	TGTGCCAGCAGTTACCCAGTTGATGGCACCGGGGAGCTGTTTTTT	CASSYPVDGTGELFF
TRBV19	TRBD1	TRBJ2-7	-	TGTGCCAGTAGATCGGGACAGCACCGTGGACCCTACGAGCAGTACTTC	CASRSGQHRGPYEQYF
TRBV29-1	TRBD1	TRBJ1-1	many	TGCAGCGTTGGAGGGGGCACAGGGGCTGAAGCTTTCTTT	CSVGGGTGAEAFF
TRBV7-8	-	TRBJ2-7	many	TGTGCCAGCAGTTTAGCGGTGGACGGCTACGAGCAGTACTTC	CASSLAVDGYEQYF
TRBV6-1	-	TRBJ2-1	many	TGTGCCAGCAGCGTAGTGGACATAGCGTACTACAATGAGCAGTTCTTC	CASSVVDIAYYNEQFF
TRBV27	-	TRBJ2-7	few	TGTGCCAGCAGCTCCCCCGGAGGGTACGAGCAGTACTTC	CASSSPGGYEQYF
TRBV6-2/TRBV6-3	-	TRBJ1-1	-	TGTGCCAGCGGATTCAGGAACACTGAAGCTTTCTTT	CASGFRNTEAFF
TRBV6-5	-	TRBJ1-1	many	TGTGCCAGCAGTTACTCCCGCCTCACTGAAGCTTTCTTT	CASSYSRLTEAFF
TRBV6-1	TRBD2	TRBJ2-3	-	TGTGCCAGCAGCCCAGGGAGCGGGGGGGGCAGTCGGGTCAAGTATTTT	CASSPGSGGGSRVKYF
TRBV28	-	TRBJ2-5	many	TGTGCCAGCAGTTTATTGAGAAGGGAGACCCAGTACTTC	CASSLLRRETQYF
TRBV6-2/TRBV6-3	TRBD1	TRBJ1-1	many	TGTGCCAGCAGTCCGGGACAGGGTTTCCCTGAAGCTTTCTTT	CASSPGQGFPEAFF
TRBV7-7	TRBD2	TRBJ2-1	few	TGTGCTAGCACCCCGCCTAGCGGGGGTCGCTACAATGAGCAGTTCTTC	CASTPPSGGRYNEQFF
TRBV10-3	-	TRBJ1-2	many	TGTGCCATCAGTGAGTCCGGGCCAGGGACTGGCTACACCTTC	CAISESGPGTGYTF
TRBV6-5	-	TRBJ2-3	many	TGTGCCAGCAGTTACTCTTCTAGTAAACCCACAGATACGCAGTATTTT	CASSYSSSKPTDTQYF